The rows below give T cell receptor beta chains drawn from one sample of a study of CD8 T cells in Susac syndrome. Via MiXCR, TCRdb re-called the immunoSEQ multiplex PCR reads, giving one row per CDR3 protein. The sample records approximately 220,000 distinct CDR3 sequences, roughly 92% being singletons. Sequenced material: CD8+ T cells from PBMCs. The receptor set was obtained from a human donor with multiple sclerosis. CDR3s include the opening cysteine and the closing phenylalanine or tryptophan. D genes are given only for firm matches. Clone size, where shown, is once, few, many, or a class for clones that have expanded.

v_gene: TRBV10-3
d_gene: TRBD1
j_gene: TRBJ2-3
abundance: -
CDR3nt: TGTGCCATCAGCGGACAGGGGCCTGGCCTCACCGACACAGATACGCAGTATTTT
CDR3aa: CAISGQGPGLTDTDTQYF

v_gene: TRBV7-2
d_gene: -
j_gene: TRBJ1-2
abundance: -
CDR3nt: TGTGCCAGCGGGATCGCGATGGCCTATGGCTACACCTTC
CDR3aa: CASGIAMAYGYTF

v_gene: TRBV6-2/TRBV6-3
d_gene: -
j_gene: TRBJ2-7
abundance: -
CDR3nt: TGTGCCAGCAGTTCCCCCGGGACTCAGTTGAACGAGCAGTACTTC
CDR3aa: CASSSPGTQLNEQYF

v_gene: TRBV27
d_gene: -
j_gene: TRBJ2-2
abundance: -
CDR3nt: TGTGCCAGCAGTTTATCGGCGAACACCGGGGAGCTGTTTTTT
CDR3aa: CASSLSANTGELFF

v_gene: TRBV27
d_gene: -
j_gene: TRBJ1-2
abundance: -
CDR3nt: TGTGCCAGCAGTCTCGGAGGATTTAACTATGGCTACACCTTC
CDR3aa: CASSLGGFNYGYTF

v_gene: TRBV7-9
d_gene: -
j_gene: TRBJ2-2
abundance: -
CDR3nt: TGTGCCAGCAGCTTAGACAGGGCCCACGGGGAGCTGTTTTTT
CDR3aa: CASSLDRAHGELFF

v_gene: TRBV5-6
d_gene: -
j_gene: TRBJ1-2
abundance: -
CDR3nt: TGTGCCAGCAGCTTAAGTAGGGGCGGCTACACCTTC
CDR3aa: CASSLSRGGYTF

v_gene: TRBV27
d_gene: -
j_gene: TRBJ1-2
abundance: -
CDR3nt: TGTGCCAGCCGTGGTTTAAGTCTTGGGATCTATGGCTACACCTTC
CDR3aa: CASRGLSLGIYGYTF

v_gene: TRBV7-9
d_gene: -
j_gene: TRBJ2-3
abundance: -
CDR3nt: TGTGCCAGCAGCTTAGATGAAGCGATTTGGGGCACAGATACGCAGTATTTT
CDR3aa: CASSLDEAIWGTDTQYF

v_gene: TRBV4-3
d_gene: TRBD2
j_gene: TRBJ2-3
abundance: -
CDR3nt: TGCGCCAGCAGCCCGGGTAGCGGGAGCACAGATACGCAGTATTTT
CDR3aa: CASSPGSGSTDTQYF

v_gene: TRBV7-9
d_gene: TRBD1
j_gene: TRBJ1-2
abundance: -
CDR3nt: TGTGCCAGCAGTAACGACAGGGGGCGTAACTATGGCTACACCTTC
CDR3aa: CASSNDRGRNYGYTF

v_gene: TRBV4-3
d_gene: -
j_gene: TRBJ2-7
abundance: -
CDR3nt: TGCGCCAGCAGCCAAGACCGGGGGGCCGAGCAGTACTTC
CDR3aa: CASSQDRGAEQYF

v_gene: TRBV4-1
d_gene: -
j_gene: TRBJ2-2
abundance: -
CDR3nt: TGCGCCAGCAGCCACAGGGTAGGAATCGGGGAGCTTTTTTTT
CDR3aa: CASSHRVGIGELFF

v_gene: TRBV7-3
d_gene: -
j_gene: TRBJ2-7
abundance: -
CDR3nt: TGTGCCAGCAGCTTGGGTGGGGGGGCCCGCGAGCAGTACTTC
CDR3aa: CASSLGGGAREQYF

v_gene: TRBV14
d_gene: TRBD1
j_gene: TRBJ1-1
abundance: -
CDR3nt: TGTGCCAGCAGACCGGGGACAGGGGGCACTGAAGCTTTCTTT
CDR3aa: CASRPGTGGTEAFF

v_gene: TRBV30
d_gene: -
j_gene: TRBJ2-7
abundance: -
CDR3nt: TGTGCCTGGGAGCCTCGGGGCTTGTCGTACGAGCAGTACTTC
CDR3aa: CAWEPRGLSYEQYF

v_gene: TRBV7-8
d_gene: -
j_gene: TRBJ1-5
abundance: once
CDR3nt: TGTGCCAGCAGCTTAGACTTCGACATGGATCAGCCCCAGCATTTT
CDR3aa: CASSLDFDMDQPQHF

v_gene: TRBV7-8
d_gene: -
j_gene: TRBJ1-2
abundance: -
CDR3nt: TGTGCCAGCAGCTTAGCAGAGGTTTATGGCTACACCTTC
CDR3aa: CASSLAEVYGYTF

v_gene: TRBV30
d_gene: TRBD2
j_gene: TRBJ2-1
abundance: -
CDR3nt: TGTGCCTGGTCACCTAGCGGGGGGCCATACAATGAGCAGTTCTTC
CDR3aa: CAWSPSGGPYNEQFF

v_gene: TRBV27
d_gene: -
j_gene: TRBJ2-1
abundance: once
CDR3nt: TGTGCCAGCAGTCTAGGGCGAGATCCGGATGAGCAGTTCTTC
CDR3aa: CASSLGRDPDEQFF

v_gene: TRBV2
d_gene: -
j_gene: TRBJ1-1
abundance: -
CDR3nt: TGTGCCAGCAGTTTCGGGGGGGACACTGAAGCTTTCTTT
CDR3aa: CASSFGGDTEAFF

v_gene: TRBV12-3/TRBV12-4
d_gene: -
j_gene: TRBJ2-3
abundance: -
CDR3nt: TGTGCCAGCAGCTTGACGGGGCTATTTAACACAGATACGCAGTATTTT
CDR3aa: CASSLTGLFNTDTQYF

v_gene: TRBV6-2/TRBV6-3
d_gene: -
j_gene: TRBJ2-3
abundance: -
CDR3nt: TGTGCCAGCAGTTACTCGGTGGGAGGAGATACGCAGTATTTT
CDR3aa: CASSYSVGGDTQYF

v_gene: TRBV10-3
d_gene: TRBD2
j_gene: TRBJ2-7
abundance: -
CDR3nt: TGTGCCATCAGTGAGGAGTCTAGCGGTAATTTGGAGCAGTACTTC
CDR3aa: CAISEESSGNLEQYF

v_gene: TRBV7-9
d_gene: -
j_gene: TRBJ2-2
abundance: -
CDR3nt: TGTGCCAGCAGCTTACTGGATGGCACCGGGGAGCTGTTTTTT
CDR3aa: CASSLLDGTGELFF

v_gene: TRBV5-6
d_gene: -
j_gene: TRBJ1-1
abundance: few
CDR3nt: TGTGCCAGCAGCTCCCTAGAGCTGAACACTGAAGCTTTCTTT
CDR3aa: CASSSLELNTEAFF

v_gene: TRBV5-6
d_gene: TRBD2
j_gene: TRBJ2-7
abundance: -
CDR3nt: TGTGCCAGCAGCACCGGACTAGGAAGTAACGAGCAGTACTTC
CDR3aa: CASSTGLGSNEQYF

v_gene: TRBV7-9
d_gene: -
j_gene: TRBJ2-6
abundance: -
CDR3nt: TGTGCCAGCAGCTCCCAATCGGTTGACTCTGGGGCCAACGTCCTGACTTTC
CDR3aa: CASSSQSVDSGANVLTF

v_gene: TRBV19
d_gene: TRBD2
j_gene: TRBJ2-1
abundance: -
CDR3nt: TGTGCCAGTAGTATTGTAGCGGGGGAGTACAATGAGCAGTTCTTC
CDR3aa: CASSIVAGEYNEQFF

v_gene: TRBV4-3
d_gene: -
j_gene: TRBJ2-7
abundance: -
CDR3nt: TGCGCCAGCAGCCAAGATATCACCTACGAGCAGTACTTC
CDR3aa: CASSQDITYEQYF

v_gene: TRBV12-3/TRBV12-4
d_gene: -
j_gene: TRBJ1-5
abundance: -
CDR3nt: TGTGCCAGCAGTTTACGGGCAGTAAATCAGCCCCAGCATTTT
CDR3aa: CASSLRAVNQPQHF

v_gene: TRBV25-1
d_gene: -
j_gene: TRBJ2-2
abundance: -
CDR3nt: TGTGCCAGCTCCCTCAGGGGAGTCGGGGAGCTGTTTTTT
CDR3aa: CASSLRGVGELFF

v_gene: TRBV5-1
d_gene: -
j_gene: TRBJ1-1
abundance: -
CDR3nt: TGCGCCAGCAGGATATGGACGGAGAACACTGAAGCTTTCTTT
CDR3aa: CASRIWTENTEAFF

v_gene: TRBV4-3
d_gene: TRBD1
j_gene: TRBJ1-5
abundance: -
CDR3nt: TGCGCCAGCAGCCAAGAACATGCGGGACAGGGGTATCAGCCCCAGCATTTT
CDR3aa: CASSQEHAGQGYQPQHF

v_gene: TRBV5-1
d_gene: -
j_gene: TRBJ1-2
abundance: -
CDR3nt: TGCGCCAGCCTTCGGCCCGTGATCGGGGGCTACACCTTC
CDR3aa: CASLRPVIGGYTF

v_gene: TRBV9
d_gene: -
j_gene: TRBJ2-3
abundance: -
CDR3nt: TGTGCCAGCAGCGTACCCCGAGGTCGGCCCGAGCCTGGAGATACGCAGTATTTT
CDR3aa: CASSVPRGRPEPGDTQYF

v_gene: TRBV19
d_gene: TRBD2
j_gene: TRBJ2-1
abundance: once
CDR3nt: TGTGCCAGTAGTATTGGGACTAGCGGGATAAGTGAGCAGTTCTTC
CDR3aa: CASSIGTSGISEQFF

v_gene: TRBV5-4
d_gene: -
j_gene: TRBJ2-7
abundance: -
CDR3nt: TGTGCCAGCAGCTTGTATGCCCCCTCCCACTTTGAGCAGTACTTC
CDR3aa: CASSLYAPSHFEQYF

v_gene: TRBV7-8
d_gene: -
j_gene: TRBJ1-6
abundance: -
CDR3nt: TGTGCCAGCAGCTTAGCCAGTTGGGGTGGGAATTCACCCCTCCACTTT
CDR3aa: CASSLASWGGNSPLHF

v_gene: TRBV27
d_gene: -
j_gene: TRBJ1-1
abundance: once
CDR3nt: TGTGCCACTCGCCCGGGGTCGAACACTGAAGCTTTCTTT
CDR3aa: CATRPGSNTEAFF

v_gene: TRBV10-3
d_gene: -
j_gene: TRBJ2-2
abundance: -
CDR3nt: TGTGCCATCAAGGAGGAGGGAGGGGGCACCGGGGAGCTGTTTTTT
CDR3aa: CAIKEEGGGTGELFF

v_gene: TRBV5-6
d_gene: -
j_gene: TRBJ1-4
abundance: -
CDR3nt: TGTGCCAGCAGCTTGGCTGTCTTCAGATCTAATGAAAAACTGTTTTTT
CDR3aa: CASSLAVFRSNEKLFF

v_gene: TRBV9
d_gene: -
j_gene: TRBJ2-6
abundance: -
CDR3nt: TGTGCCAGCAGCGCCCCTGGGGCCAACGTCCTGACTTTC
CDR3aa: CASSAPGANVLTF

v_gene: TRBV7-9
d_gene: -
j_gene: TRBJ2-7
abundance: -
CDR3nt: TGTGCCAGCAGCTTAGCCTCTAACTCCTACGAGCAGTACTTC
CDR3aa: CASSLASNSYEQYF

v_gene: TRBV27
d_gene: -
j_gene: TRBJ1-6
abundance: -
CDR3nt: TGTGCCAGCAGTCCGCTGGACATAGAGAGTTCACCCCTCCACTTT
CDR3aa: CASSPLDIESSPLHF

v_gene: TRBV4-3
d_gene: -
j_gene: TRBJ2-5
abundance: -
CDR3nt: TGCGCCAGCAGCCAAGCCCACGATCCAGCACAAGAGACCCAGTACTTC
CDR3aa: CASSQAHDPAQETQYF

v_gene: TRBV4-2
d_gene: TRBD2
j_gene: TRBJ2-1
abundance: -
CDR3nt: TGTGCCAGCAGCCAAACCCCCCCGGGGGGTGTGAATGAGCAGTTCTTC
CDR3aa: CASSQTPPGGVNEQFF

v_gene: TRBV29-1
d_gene: -
j_gene: TRBJ1-6
abundance: once
CDR3nt: TGCAGCGTTGAATGGAATCGCTCCTATAATTCACCCCTCCACTTT
CDR3aa: CSVEWNRSYNSPLHF

v_gene: TRBV29-1
d_gene: TRBD2
j_gene: TRBJ2-1
abundance: -
CDR3nt: TGCAGCGTTATTGCGGGGGACTCCTACAATGAGCAGTTCTTC
CDR3aa: CSVIAGDSYNEQFF

v_gene: TRBV6-2/TRBV6-3
d_gene: -
j_gene: TRBJ1-1
abundance: -
CDR3nt: TGTGCCAGCAGTTACACGGGGGGAGGAACTGAAGCTTTCTTT
CDR3aa: CASSYTGGGTEAFF

v_gene: TRBV5-6
d_gene: -
j_gene: TRBJ2-3
abundance: -
CDR3nt: TGTGCCAGCAGCTTGGGCGGCTATACGCAGTATTTT
CDR3aa: CASSLGGYTQYF

v_gene: TRBV5-6
d_gene: -
j_gene: TRBJ2-1
abundance: -
CDR3nt: TGTGCCAGCAGCCGGCCGGTAGGCCACGATGAGCAGTTCTTC
CDR3aa: CASSRPVGHDEQFF

v_gene: TRBV5-1
d_gene: -
j_gene: TRBJ2-7
abundance: -
CDR3nt: TGCGCCAGCAGCTTCAGGGGGGGCTCCTACGAGCAGTACTTC
CDR3aa: CASSFRGGSYEQYF

v_gene: TRBV5-1
d_gene: TRBD2
j_gene: TRBJ2-7
abundance: -
CDR3nt: TGCGCCAGCACCATTGCGGGGGGTTCCTACGAGCAGTACTTC
CDR3aa: CASTIAGGSYEQYF

v_gene: TRBV20-1
d_gene: -
j_gene: TRBJ2-7
abundance: -
CDR3nt: TGCAGTGCTAGAAACGGGTACGAGCAGTACTTC
CDR3aa: CSARNGYEQYF

v_gene: TRBV7-9
d_gene: -
j_gene: TRBJ2-1
abundance: -
CDR3nt: TGTGCCAGCAGCGCTACAGGGGGGGTGTGGAATGAGCAGTTCTTC
CDR3aa: CASSATGGVWNEQFF

v_gene: TRBV6-5
d_gene: -
j_gene: TRBJ2-3
abundance: -
CDR3nt: TGTGCCAGCAGTCCTGGGACGGTAGCAGATACGCAGTATTTT
CDR3aa: CASSPGTVADTQYF

v_gene: TRBV6-5
d_gene: -
j_gene: TRBJ2-2
abundance: once
CDR3nt: TGTGCCAGCAGCGGACAGACGAACACCGGGGAGCTGTTTTTT
CDR3aa: CASSGQTNTGELFF